The 31 T cell receptor beta chains below come from one sample, sequenced in a study of blood T cell repertoires in COVID-19. Only in-frame clones appear in the TCRdb table, and some are missing; sequencing was by immunoSEQ multiplex PCR. The data hold 250,000 to 350,000 clones, with 70% to 90% observed a single time. Sequenced: peripheral blood. The receptors here all came from a woman in her twenties or thirties who had recovered from COVID-19.

The rearrangement links TRBV6-5 to TRBJ2-7; D gene ambiguous. Germline V gene lookup returns CDR1 MNHEY and CDR2 SVGAGI. This CDR3 comprises 14 residues. Trimming shortened V by 6 bases and J by 3 bases, and 15 bases separated the two germline ends. For the CDR3, the DNA is TGTGCCAGCAGACCGTCGGGTGTGAGCTACGAGCAGTACTTC. As protein: CASRPSGVSYEQYF.

This chain connects TRBV2 to TRBJ1-2; D remains ambiguous. V was cut by 6 bases and J by 3 bases, with 14 bases left in between. CDR3 length: 14 residues. Germline CDR1 SNHLY, CDR2 FYNNEI. The CDR3 region is CASSKEGKDYGYTF. The CDR3 nucleotides read TGTGCCAGCAGCAAAGAGGGCAAAGACTATGGCTACACCTTC.

As concerns this clone: With a much larger clone just one base away, this may be a read error. Distinct nucleotide sequences in the sample also encode this CDR3. The V and J genes are TRBV12-3 or TRBV12-4 and TRBJ1-2, with no clear D. Trimming stripped 3 bases from V and 5 bases from J, with 7 bases between. This CDR3 has 12 residues. The CDR3 reads CASSFGGYGYTF. Written as DNA, the CDR3 is TGTGCCAGCAGTTTTGGAGGGTATGGCTACACCTTC.

The chain links TRBV15 to TRBJ1-4, with TRBD1 matching 9 bases. This CDR3 is 16 amino acids long. V gave up 3 bases and J gave up 5 bases; unmatched junction bases: 7. Per the germline V gene, CDR1 is LNHNV and CDR2 is YYDKDF (reference sequence). The CDR3 coding sequence is TGTGCCACCAGCAGGGACAGGGGCGCGGGGAATGAAAAACTGTTTTTT. The encoded protein is CATSRDRGAGNEKLFF. The whole variable domain, filled in from reference TRBV15 and TRBJ1-4, reads DAMVIQNPRYQVTQFGKPVTLSCSQTLNHNVMYWYQQKSSQAPKLLFHYYDKDFNNEADTPDNFQSRRPNTSFCFLDIRSPGLGDTAMYLCATSRDRGAGNEKLFFGSGTQLSVL.

This chain uses TRBV18 with TRBJ2-1; 8 bases are a match to TRBD2. The CDR3 sequence is 17 residues long. The junction had 10 bases not matched to a gene; V was cut back by 0 bases and J by 6 bases. Germline V CDR1 and CDR2: KGHSH, LQKENI. The CDR3 region has the DNA TGTGCCAGCTCACCACCGATGCGGGGGGATGAATTCAATGAGCAGTTCTTC. Its translation: CASSPPMRGDEFNEQFF.

V and J are TRBV29-1 and TRBJ2-3, with D perhaps matching TRBD2 (6 bases). V dropped 2 bases and J dropped 2 bases, with 14 bases sitting between them. The CDR3 contains 15 residues. Germline CDR1 and CDR2: SQVTM and ANQGSEA. The CDR3 spells CSVELGGTITDTQYF. In DNA, the CDR3 is TGCAGCGTTGAATTGGGGGGAACTATCACAGATACGCAGTATTTT.

The rearrangement uses TRBV30 and TRBJ1-2, with D uncertain. Trimming stripped 1 base from V and 14 bases from J, with 11 bases between. Germline CDR1 is GTSNPN and CDR2 is SVGIG (reference sequence). The length of the CDR3 is 10 residues. The CDR3 nucleotides are TGTGCCTGGAGTGAACAGAGCCGTACCTTC. Translation: CAWSEQSRTF.

Comment on this clone: An end of the junction does not agree with germline; a read error may underlie this. This chain links TRBV5-1 with TRBJ1-2, with 12 bases identical to TRBD1. Germline CDR1 reads SGHRS; CDR2 reads YFSETQ. CDR3 length equals 13 residues. The CDR3 sequence is CASSLVEGTGGLF. For the CDR3, the DNA is TGCGCCAGCAGCTTGGTGGAGGGGACAGGGGGCTTGTTC. The complete variable domain, with remaining parts taken from reference TRBV5-1 and TRBJ1-2, reads KAGVTQTPRYLIKTRGQQVTLSCSPISGHRSVSWYQQTPGQGLQFLFEYFSETQRNKGNFPGRFSGRQFSNSRSEMNVSTLELGDSALYLCASSLVEGTGGLFGSGTRLTVV.

The rearrangement links TRBV7-2 to TRBJ2-5, with no clear D. The CDR3 extends over 13 amino acids. Trimming removed 1 base from V and 2 bases from J, with 5 bases in between. Germline V gene sequence: CDR1 SGHTA, CDR2 FQGNSA. The CDR3 coding sequence is TGTGCCAGCAGCTTAGTACTACAAGAGACCCAGTACTTC. Translated, it gives CASSLVLQETQYF.

This clone was observed a single time. V usage is TRBV7-2 and J usage is TRBJ2-5, with D hard to call. V was trimmed by 3 bases and J by 5 bases, leaving 7 bases between them. Per the germline V gene, CDR1 is SGHTA and CDR2 is FQGNSA. This CDR3 has 12 amino acids. The CDR3 sequence is CASSFFLETQYF. CDR3 DNA sequence: TGTGCCAGCAGCTTTTTCCTGGAGACCCAGTACTTC.

This chain uses TRBV7-9 with TRBJ1-1; no firm D call. The CDR3 runs 14 residues. The germline CDR1 and CDR2 sequences are SEHNR and FQNEAQ (reference sequence). Trimming removed 0 bases from V and 0 bases from J, with 5 bases in between. The CDR3 nucleotides read TGTGCCAGCAGCTTAGCAGAGATGAACACTGAAGCTTTCTTT. Protein sequence: CASSLAEMNTEAFF.

The chain is built from TRBV5-6 and TRBJ1-4; D is unresolved. This CDR3 is built from 15 residues. The ends were cut back, 0 bases at V and 0 bases at J, with 6 bases in the middle. Germline V gene data show CDR1 as SGHDT and CDR2 as YYEEEE. The CDR3 here is CASSLGLSTNEKLFF. In nucleotides, the CDR3 is TGTGCCAGCAGCTTGGGACTATCAACTAATGAAAAACTGTTTTTT.

The CDR3 loop reads CATSESSGGVLGGTQYF. The DNA for the CDR3 is TGTGCCACCAGTGAGTCTAGCGGGGGGGTCCTTGGAGGGACCCAGTACTTC. The chain is built from TRBV24-1 and TRBJ2-5, with TRBD2 matching over 12 bases. The germline V gene has CDR1 KGHDR and CDR2 SFDVKD. The CDR3 covers 17 residues. Trimming at V came to 4 bases and at J to 7 bases, leaving 12 bases not matched to a gene.

The rearrangement uses TRBV7-2 and TRBJ1-2; D perhaps matches TRBD1 (6 bases). Trimming removed 5 bases from V and 8 bases from J, with 15 bases in between. This CDR3 has 13 residues. CDR1 is SGHTA and CDR2 is FQGNSA in the germline V gene. CDR3 residues: CASSGGAGGGYTF. For the CDR3, the DNA is TGTGCCAGCAGCGGGGGGGCAGGCGGAGGCTACACCTTC.

V gene TRBV7-3 combines with J gene TRBJ1-3, with D unresolved. The CDR3 runs to 12 residues. Deletions cut 4 bases from V and 2 bases from J, with 3 bases between. Germline CDR1 reads SGHTA; CDR2 reads FQGTGA. CDR3 nucleotide sequence: TGTGCCAGCAGCTCAACTGGAAACACCATATATTTT. It encodes CASSSTGNTIYF.

This chain links TRBV10-3 with TRBJ1-1, with TRBD1 matching over 11 bases. There are 14 residues in the CDR3. The V gene end was trimmed by 9 bases and the J gene end by 1 base; junction bases not matched to a gene: 4. Germline CDR1 reads ENHRY; CDR2 reads SYGVKD. The DNA of the CDR3 is TGTGCCATTTCGGGACAGGGGGGGAACACTGAAGCTTTCTTT. Amino acids: CAISGQGGNTEAFF.

The V gene is TRBV28, the J gene TRBJ1-4; D may be TRBD1 (6 bases). The CDR3 is 14 amino acids. The V end lost 4 bases, the J end lost 7 bases, and 13 bases lay between the germline ends. Germline V gene data show CDR1 as MDHEN and CDR2 as SYDVKM. This chain's CDR3 is CASSYSGGSEKLFF. CDR3 DNA sequence: TGTGCCAGCAGTTATAGTGGGGGCAGTGAAAAACTGTTTTTT. The full variable domain, with the rest looked up from reference TRBV28 and TRBJ1-4, is DVKVTQSSRYLVKRTGEKVFLECVQDMDHENMFWYRQDPGLGLRLIYFSYDVKMKEKGDIPEGYSVSREKKERFSLILESASTNQTSMYLCASSYSGGSEKLFFGSGTQLSVL.

The sample holds a few counts of this clone. The chain joins TRBV5-1 to TRBJ1-2; D is perhaps TRBD1 (5 bases). V was pared by 0 bases and J by 4 bases, with 10 bases between. The CDR3 runs to 14 residues. CDR1 SGHRS and CDR2 YFSETQ come from the germline V gene. The CDR3 sequence is CASSLEGDGYGYTF. The CDR3 region has the DNA TGCGCCAGCAGCTTGGAAGGGGATGGCTATGGCTACACCTTC. Full variable domain (remainder filled in from reference TRBV5-1 and TRBJ1-2): KAGVTQTPRYLIKTRGQQVTLSCSPISGHRSVSWYQQTPGQGLQFLFEYFSETQRNKGNFPGRFSGRQFSNSRSEMNVSTLELGDSALYLCASSLEGDGYGYTFGSGTRLTVV.

This chain uses TRBV3-1 (or the pseudogene TRBV3-2) with TRBJ2-7, with 8 bases that match TRBD1. CDR1 and CDR2 (germline): LGHDT, YNNKEL (reference sequence). Trimming removed 10 bases from V and 6 bases from J; junction bases left unmatched: 11. This CDR3 contains 13 residues. The CDR3 DNA sequence: TGTGCCACCCAGATGCAGGGGGCTGGCGAGCAGTACTTC. It encodes CATQMQGAGEQYF.

This chain connects TRBV28 to TRBJ1-5, with unresolved D. Looked up from germline, CDR1 is MDHEN and CDR2 is SYDVKM. This CDR3 contains 12 residues. The ends were cut back, 1 base at V and 7 bases at J, with 5 bases in the middle. This CDR3 is CASSLLRQPQHF. The CDR3 nucleotides are TGTGCCAGCAGTTTATTGAGGCAGCCCCAGCATTTT.

V usage is TRBV12-3 or TRBV12-4 and J usage is TRBJ1-5, with D possibly matching TRBD1 (6 bases). The CDR3 extends over 12 amino acids. V was cut by 6 bases and J by 7 bases, with 10 bases left in between. This CDR3 reads CASSFDRQPQHF. CDR3 coding DNA: TGTGCCAGCAGCTTCGACAGGCAGCCCCAGCATTTT.

The rearrangement links TRBV2 to TRBJ1-6; D possibly corresponds to TRBD1 (6 bases). Germline-derived CDR1 and CDR2 are SNHLY and FYNNEI. The CDR3 totals 16 residues. Trimming removed 6 bases at V and 7 bases at J, with 19 bases between. The CDR3 nucleotides are TGTGCCAGCAGCGCCCAAGGCGCCAGGGGCAATTCACCCCTCCACTTT. Its protein is CASSAQGARGNSPLHF. The whole variable domain, filled in from reference TRBV2 and TRBJ1-6, reads EPEVTQTPSHQVTQMGQEVILRCVPISNHLYFYWYRQILGQKVEFLVSFYNNEISEKSEIFDDQFSVERPDGSNFTLKIRSTKLEDSAMYFCASSAQGARGNSPLHFGNGTRLTVT.

This rearrangement joins TRBV19 to TRBJ1-2; D remains ambiguous. The CDR3 has 13 residues. Trimming pared 9 bases from V and 2 bases from J, leaving 13 bases between. Per germline, CDR1 LNHDA and CDR2 SQIVND (reference sequence). CDR3 residues: CARRRSGNYGYTF. The CDR3 DNA reads TGTGCCAGACGGCGATCGGGAAACTATGGCTACACCTTC.

The chain links TRBV28 to TRBJ2-3; no firm D call. This CDR3 contains 15 residues. CDR1 and CDR2 (germline): MDHEN, SYDVKM. Trimming removed 6 bases from V and 0 bases from J, with 13 bases in between. The CDR3 region has the DNA TGTGCCAGCAGCCTCCCATTCGGGAGCACAGATACGCAGTATTTT. Its translation: CASSLPFGSTDTQYF.

This chain joins TRBV20-1 and TRBJ2-7; 12 bases align to TRBD2. The junction had 6 bases not matched to a gene; V was cut back by 3 bases and J by 3 bases. CDR3 size: 15 residues. CDR1 DFQATT and CDR2 SNEGSKA come from the germline V gene (reference sequence). The CDR3 DNA follows: TGCAGTGCTAGTAGACTAGCGGGGGTTTACTACGAGCAGTACTTC. Protein sequence: CSASRLAGVYYEQYF.

The V gene is TRBV11-2, the J gene TRBJ1-4; D gene ambiguous. This CDR3 is built from 17 residues. The germline V gene encodes CDR1 SGHAT and CDR2 FQNNGV. Trimming stripped 2 bases from V and 4 bases from J, with 17 bases between. The CDR3 sequence: CASSLRSSTASNEKLFF. The CDR3 DNA reads TGTGCCAGCAGCTTAAGGTCTAGTACGGCGAGTAATGAAAAACTGTTTTTT.

There are many counts of this clone. The chain employs TRBV7-9 and TRBJ1-6; TRBD1 is a possible D gene (6 bases). The CDR3 runs to 15 residues. The ends were cut back, 5 bases at V and 6 bases at J, with 14 bases in the middle. Germline V CDR1 and CDR2: SEHNR, FQNEAQ (reference sequence). The CDR3 DNA is TGTGCCAGCAGCCAGATCGGACAGAGTAATTCACCCCTCCACTTT. Protein product: CASSQIGQSNSPLHF.

V usage is TRBV6-5 and J usage is TRBJ1-5; 8 bases align to TRBD1. After removal of 6 bases from V and 5 bases from J, the junction contained 9 bases not matched to a gene. The CDR3 is made up of 15 amino acids. Germline assignment: CDR1 MNHEY and CDR2 SVGAGI. The CDR3: CASRTGTGHDQPQHF. The CDR3 coding sequence is TGTGCCAGCAGAACCGGGACAGGACATGATCAGCCCCAGCATTTT.

This sequence joins TRBV19 and TRBJ1-1, with D possibly matching TRBD1 (5 bases). The CDR3 loop spans 14 amino acids. With 3 bases removed from V and 3 bases from J, the gap between germline ends came to 11 bases. Looked up from germline, CDR1 is LNHDA and CDR2 is SQIVND (reference sequence). CDR3 DNA sequence: TGTGCCAGTAGTATGGGTCAAGGGGACACTGAAGCTTTCTTT. It is translated as CASSMGQGDTEAFF.

This clone has just a few counts. This chain links TRBV12-3 or TRBV12-4 with TRBJ2-5; D ambiguous. The CDR3 contains 12 residues. Trimming stripped 4 bases from V and 3 bases from J, with 6 bases between. The CDR3 region has the DNA TGTGCCAGCAGTTCGGTAGAAGAGACCCAGTACTTC. It is translated as CASSSVEETQYF.

The chain couples TRBV5-1 to TRBJ1-1, with no clear D. Germline CDR1 SGHRS, CDR2 YFSETQ. V gave up 2 bases and J gave up 1 base, with 3 bases separating them. The CDR3 runs 12 residues. This CDR3 reads CASSLANTEAFF. The CDR3 region has the DNA TGCGCCAGCAGCTTAGCGAACACTGAAGCTTTCTTT.